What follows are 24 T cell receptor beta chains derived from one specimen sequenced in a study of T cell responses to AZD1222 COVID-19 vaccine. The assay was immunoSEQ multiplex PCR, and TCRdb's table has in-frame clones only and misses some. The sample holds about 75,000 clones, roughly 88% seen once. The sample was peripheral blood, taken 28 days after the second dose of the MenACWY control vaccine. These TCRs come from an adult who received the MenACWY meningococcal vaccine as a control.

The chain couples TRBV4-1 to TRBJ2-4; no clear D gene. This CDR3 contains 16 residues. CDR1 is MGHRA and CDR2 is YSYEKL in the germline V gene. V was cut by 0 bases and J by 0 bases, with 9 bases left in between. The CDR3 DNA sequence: TGCGCCAGCAGCCAAGATTTGACCCTAGCCAAAAACATTCAGTACTTC. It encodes CASSQDLTLAKNIQYF.

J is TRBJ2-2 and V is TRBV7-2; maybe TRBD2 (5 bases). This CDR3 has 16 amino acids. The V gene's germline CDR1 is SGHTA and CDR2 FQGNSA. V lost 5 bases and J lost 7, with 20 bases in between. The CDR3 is CASSPKLLALGGELFF. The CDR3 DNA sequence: TGTGCCAGCAGCCCCAAGCTGCTAGCCTTAGGCGGGGAGCTGTTTTTT. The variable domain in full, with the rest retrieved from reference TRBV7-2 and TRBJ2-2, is GAGVSQSPSNKVTEKGKDVELRCDPISGHTALYWYRQSLGQGLEFLIYFQGNSAPDKSGLPSDRFSAERTGGSVSTLTIQRTQQEDSAVYLCASSPKLLALGGELFFGEGSRLTVL.

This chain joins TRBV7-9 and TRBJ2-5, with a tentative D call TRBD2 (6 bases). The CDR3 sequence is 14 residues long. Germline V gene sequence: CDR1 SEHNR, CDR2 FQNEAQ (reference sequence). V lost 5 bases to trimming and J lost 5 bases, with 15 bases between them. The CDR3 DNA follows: TGTGCCAGCAGCCGTACTAGCCCCAGGGAGACCCAGTACTTC. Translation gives CASSRTSPRETQYF.

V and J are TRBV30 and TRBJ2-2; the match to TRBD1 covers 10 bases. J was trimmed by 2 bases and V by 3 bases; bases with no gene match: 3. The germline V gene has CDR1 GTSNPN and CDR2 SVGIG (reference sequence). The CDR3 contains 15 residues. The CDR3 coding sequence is TGTGCCTGGAGGACAGGGGGCTCAAACACCGGGGAGCTGTTTTTT. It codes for CAWRTGGSNTGELFF. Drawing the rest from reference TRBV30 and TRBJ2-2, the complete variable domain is SQTIHQWPATLVQPVGSPLSLECTVEGTSNPNLYWYRQAAGRGLQLLFYSVGIGQISSEVPQNLSASRPQDRQFILSSKKLLLSDSGFYLCAWRTGGSNTGELFFGEGSRLTVL.

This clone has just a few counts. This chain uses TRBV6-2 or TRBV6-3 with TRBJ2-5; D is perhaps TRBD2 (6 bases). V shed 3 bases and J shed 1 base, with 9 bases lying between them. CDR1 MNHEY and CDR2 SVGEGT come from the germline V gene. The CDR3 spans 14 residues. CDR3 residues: CASSYISGQETQYF. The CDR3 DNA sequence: TGTGCCAGCAGTTATATTAGCGGCCAAGAGACCCAGTACTTC.

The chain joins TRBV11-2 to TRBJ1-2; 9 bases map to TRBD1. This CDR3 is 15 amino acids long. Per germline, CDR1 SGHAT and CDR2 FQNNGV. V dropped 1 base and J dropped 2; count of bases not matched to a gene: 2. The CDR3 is CASSLVGTGNYGYTF. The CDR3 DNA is TGTGCCAGCAGCTTAGTTGGGACAGGGAACTATGGCTACACCTTC.

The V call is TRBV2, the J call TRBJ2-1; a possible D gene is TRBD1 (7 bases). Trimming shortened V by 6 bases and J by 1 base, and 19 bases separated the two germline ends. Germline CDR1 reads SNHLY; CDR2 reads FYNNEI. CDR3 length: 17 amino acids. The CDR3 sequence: CASSPQGDWESYNEQFF. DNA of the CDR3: TGTGCCAGCAGCCCTCAGGGGGACTGGGAGTCCTACAATGAGCAGTTCTTC.

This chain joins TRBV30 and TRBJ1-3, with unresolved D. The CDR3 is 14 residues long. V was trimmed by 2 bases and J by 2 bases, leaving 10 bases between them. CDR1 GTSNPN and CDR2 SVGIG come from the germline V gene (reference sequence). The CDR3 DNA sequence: TGTGCCTGGAGTAGGAAGGGTACTGGAAACACCATATATTTT. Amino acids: CAWSRKGTGNTIYF. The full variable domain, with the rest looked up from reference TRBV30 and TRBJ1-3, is SQTIHQWPATLVQPVGSPLSLECTVEGTSNPNLYWYRQAAGRGLQLLFYSVGIGQISSEVPQNLSASRPQDRQFILSSKKLLLSDSGFYLCAWSRKGTGNTIYFGEGSWLTVV.

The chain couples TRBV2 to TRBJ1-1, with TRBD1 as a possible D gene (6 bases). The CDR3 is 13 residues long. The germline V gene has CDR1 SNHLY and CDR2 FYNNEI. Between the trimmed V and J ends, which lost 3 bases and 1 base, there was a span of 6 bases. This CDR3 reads CASSDRGNTEAFF. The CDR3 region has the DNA TGTGCCAGCAGTGACAGGGGGAACACTGAAGCTTTCTTT.

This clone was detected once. The CDR3 sequence is CATSRVFGTGVSPLHF. The CDR3, as DNA: TGTGCCACCAGCAGAGTTTTTGGGACAGGGGTTTCACCCCTCCACTTT. The chain combines TRBV15 with TRBJ1-6; 10 bases map to TRBD1. V trimming: 1 base; J trimming: 9 bases; junction bases outside the gene matches: 6. The germline CDR1 and CDR2 sequences are LNHNV and YYDKDF (reference sequence). This CDR3 comprises 16 residues.

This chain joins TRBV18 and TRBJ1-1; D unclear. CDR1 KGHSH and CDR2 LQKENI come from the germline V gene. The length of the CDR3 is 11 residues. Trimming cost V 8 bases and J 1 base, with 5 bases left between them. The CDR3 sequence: CASVGNTEAFF. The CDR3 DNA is TGTGCCAGCGTGGGGAACACTGAAGCTTTCTTT.

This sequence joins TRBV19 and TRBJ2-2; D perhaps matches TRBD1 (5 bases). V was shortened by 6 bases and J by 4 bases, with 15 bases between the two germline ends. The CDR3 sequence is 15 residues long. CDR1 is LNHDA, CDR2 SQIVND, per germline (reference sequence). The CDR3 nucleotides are TGTGCCAGTAGCATTAGGCAGGGAATCACCGGGGAGCTGTTTTTT. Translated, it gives CASSIRQGITGELFF.

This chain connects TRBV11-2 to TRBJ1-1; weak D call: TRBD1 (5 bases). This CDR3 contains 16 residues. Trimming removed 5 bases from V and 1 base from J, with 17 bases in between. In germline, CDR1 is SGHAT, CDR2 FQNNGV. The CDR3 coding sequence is TGTGCCAGCAGCGATCCGGGGGGGAGGGCGAACACTGAAGCTTTCTTT. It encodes CASSDPGGRANTEAFF.

The CDR3: CASSTAPGGWAEVSSGNTIYF. The CDR3 bases are TGTGCCAGTAGCACAGCTCCAGGAGGTTGGGCGGAGGTTAGCTCTGGAAACACCATATATTTT. The rearrangement joins TRBV19 to TRBJ1-3, with unresolved D. Germline V CDR1 and CDR2: LNHDA, SQIVND (reference sequence). The ends were cut back, 6 bases at V and 0 bases at J, with 30 bases in the middle. The CDR3 runs 21 residues.

The CDR3, as DNA: TGTGCCAGTAGTATAATCGGAGCGGCGAACACTGAAGCTTTCTTT. This translates into CASSIIGAANTEAFF. V gene TRBV19 combines with J gene TRBJ1-1; no definite D call. The germline gives CDR1 LNHDA, CDR2 SQIVND (reference sequence). V was trimmed by 2 bases and J by 1 base, leaving 11 bases between them. This CDR3 contains 15 residues.

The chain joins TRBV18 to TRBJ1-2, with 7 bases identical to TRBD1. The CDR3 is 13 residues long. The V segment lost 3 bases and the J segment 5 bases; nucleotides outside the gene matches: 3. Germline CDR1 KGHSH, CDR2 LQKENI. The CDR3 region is CASSPGTDYGYTF. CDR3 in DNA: TGTGCCAGCTCACCCGGGACAGATTATGGCTACACCTTC.

CDR3 nucleotide sequence: TGTGCCAGCAGTTTAAACAGGGTAACTAATGAAAAACTGTTTTTT. Translated: CASSLNRVTNEKLFF. The chain carries TRBV27 and TRBJ1-4; TRBD1 might be the D (6 bases). Deletions cut 2 bases from V and 1 base from J, with 8 bases between. The germline CDR1 and CDR2 sequences are MNHEY and SMNVEV (reference sequence). This CDR3 region has 15 residues.

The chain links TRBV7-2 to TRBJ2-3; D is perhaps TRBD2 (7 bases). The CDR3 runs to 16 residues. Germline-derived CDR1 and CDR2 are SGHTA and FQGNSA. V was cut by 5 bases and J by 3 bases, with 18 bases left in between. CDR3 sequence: CASSPPAGAGTDTQYF. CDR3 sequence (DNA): TGTGCCAGCAGCCCTCCGGCGGGGGCGGGGACAGATACGCAGTATTTT.

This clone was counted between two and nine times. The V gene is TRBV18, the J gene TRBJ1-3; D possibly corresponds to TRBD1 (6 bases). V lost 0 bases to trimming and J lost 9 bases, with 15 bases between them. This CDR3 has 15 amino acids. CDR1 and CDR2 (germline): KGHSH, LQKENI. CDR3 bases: TGTGCCAGCTCACCACCTAACAGGGATCGTGGCACCATATATTTT. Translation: CASSPPNRDRGTIYF.

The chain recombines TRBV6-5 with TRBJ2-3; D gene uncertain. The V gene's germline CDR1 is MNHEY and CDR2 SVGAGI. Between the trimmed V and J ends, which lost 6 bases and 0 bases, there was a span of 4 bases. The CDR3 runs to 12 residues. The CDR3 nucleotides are TGTGCCAGCAGACACAGCACAGATACGCAGTATTTT. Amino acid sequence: CASRHSTDTQYF.

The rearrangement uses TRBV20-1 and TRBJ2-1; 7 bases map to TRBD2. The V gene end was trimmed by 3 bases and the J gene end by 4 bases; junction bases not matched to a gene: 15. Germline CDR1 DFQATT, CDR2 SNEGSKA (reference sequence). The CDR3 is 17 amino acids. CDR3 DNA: TGCAGTGCTAGTCTCCCCCGCAAAAGCGGGATGTACAATGAGCAGTTCTTC. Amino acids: CSASLPRKSGMYNEQFF.

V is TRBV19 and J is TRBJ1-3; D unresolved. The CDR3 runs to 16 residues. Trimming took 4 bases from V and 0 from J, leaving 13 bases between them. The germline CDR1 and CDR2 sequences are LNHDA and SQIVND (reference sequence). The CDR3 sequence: CASSTPPRGSGNTIYF. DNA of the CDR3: TGTGCCAGTAGTACCCCGCCTCGGGGCTCTGGAAACACCATATATTTT.

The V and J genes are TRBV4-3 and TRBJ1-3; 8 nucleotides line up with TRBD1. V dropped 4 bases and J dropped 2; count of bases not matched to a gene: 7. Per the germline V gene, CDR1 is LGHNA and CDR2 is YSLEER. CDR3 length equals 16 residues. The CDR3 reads CASSLGGQEPGNTIYF. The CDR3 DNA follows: TGCGCCAGCAGCCTTGGGGGACAGGAACCTGGAAACACCATATATTTT.

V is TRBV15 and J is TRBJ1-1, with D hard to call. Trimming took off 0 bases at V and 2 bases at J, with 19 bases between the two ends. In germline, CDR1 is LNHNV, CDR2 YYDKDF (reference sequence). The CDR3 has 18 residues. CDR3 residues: CATSRDPLNPGENTEAFF. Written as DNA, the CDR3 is TGTGCCACCAGCAGAGATCCTTTGAACCCCGGGGAAAACACTGAAGCTTTCTTT.